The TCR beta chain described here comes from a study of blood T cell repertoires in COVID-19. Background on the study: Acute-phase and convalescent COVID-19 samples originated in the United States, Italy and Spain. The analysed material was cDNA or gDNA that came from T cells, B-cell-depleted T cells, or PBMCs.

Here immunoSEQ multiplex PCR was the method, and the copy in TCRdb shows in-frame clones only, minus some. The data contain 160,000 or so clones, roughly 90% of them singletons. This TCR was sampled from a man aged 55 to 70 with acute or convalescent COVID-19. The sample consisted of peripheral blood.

The CDR3, as DNA: TGTGCCTGGAGTCTCAGGGGGAACACTGAAGCTTTCTTT. Translation gives CAWSLRGNTEAFF. The chain carries TRBV30 and TRBJ1-1; D is perhaps TRBD1 (6 bases). The CDR3 length is 13 residues. Deletions cut 2 bases from V and 1 base from J, with 8 bases between. Per germline, CDR1 GTSNPN and CDR2 SVGIG (reference sequence).